This T cell receptor beta chain was obtained from a study of blood T cell repertoires in COVID-19. About the research overall: PBMCs, B-cell-depleted T cells, or T cells were the source of the cDNA or gDNA that made up the material.

V was clipped by 4 bases and J by 3 bases; unmatched bases: 6. The germline V gene encodes CDR1 LNHNV and CDR2 YYDKDF (reference sequence). The CDR3 length is 16 residues. Assay: immunoSEQ multiplex PCR; the TCRdb copy retains only in-frame clones and omits some. This table holds about 280,000 clones, about 82% found once. The sequencing input was peripheral blood. The gene calls are TRBV15 and TRBJ2-3, with 11 bases identical to TRBD2. The receptor was derived from a man aged 50 or older with active or convalescent COVID-19. The CDR3 region is CATSTEGLAGTDTQYF. The DNA of the CDR3 is TGTGCCACCAGCACGGAAGGACTAGCGGGTACAGATACGCAGTATTTT.